These 17 T cell receptor beta chains share one sample of origin, sequenced in a study of PD-1 blockade in mismatch repair-deficient tumors. Profiling relied on immunoSEQ multiplex PCR, and the TCRdb table lists in-frame clones only, not all of them. The sample has 30,000 to 45,000 clones, roughly 83% seen once; the top ten hold roughly 0.98%. The source material was PBMCs, sampled about 40 weeks after starting pembrolizumab. Every receptor here comes from an adult with mismatch repair-deficient cancer.

The chain employs TRBV19 and TRBJ2-3, with TRBD2 matching 7 bases. Germline assignment: CDR1 LNHDA and CDR2 SQIVND (reference sequence). The CDR3 contains 15 residues. V dropped 5 bases and J dropped 3; count of bases not matched to a gene: 8. The CDR3 sequence is CASSSRLASTDTQYF. In DNA, the CDR3 is TGTGCCAGTAGTTCCCGACTAGCTTCTACAGATACGCAGTATTTT. The full variable domain, rest sourced from reference TRBV19 and TRBJ2-3, is DGGITQSPKYLFRKEGQNVTLSCEQNLNHDAMYWYRQDPGQGLRLIYYSQIVNDFQKGDIAEGYSVSREKKESFPLTVTSAQKNPTAFYLCASSSRLASTDTQYFGPGTRLTVL.

This chain joins TRBV6-1 and TRBJ2-7; TRBD2 is a possible D gene (6 bases). Germline V gene data show CDR1 as MNHNS and CDR2 as SASEGT. This CDR3 contains 16 residues. With 3 bases removed from V and 2 bases from J, the gap between germline ends came to 17 bases. The DNA for the CDR3 is TGTGCCAGCAGTGATACGCGGGACTTCCTTGCCTACGAGCAGTACTTC. It specifies CASSDTRDFLAYEQYF.

The rearrangement uses TRBV29-1 and TRBJ1-2; tentative D call: TRBD1 (5 bases). The CDR3 contains 12 residues. CDR1 and CDR2 from the germline V gene are SQVTM and ANQGSEA. Trimming pared 3 bases from V and 7 bases from J, leaving 12 bases between. Here the CDR3 reads CSVDPLGLGYTF. The CDR3 bases are TGCAGCGTTGACCCCTTGGGGCTTGGCTACACCTTC.

The chain is built from TRBV5-1 and TRBJ1-6; TRBD1 matches at 8 bases. V shed 4 bases, J shed 10 bases, and the junction held 10 bases outside the gene matches. This CDR3 comprises 15 residues. The V gene's germline CDR1 is SGHRS and CDR2 YFSETQ. In DNA, the CDR3 is TGCGCCAGCAGCGCAGGACAGGGTTCTTACTCACCCCTCCACTTT. Translating it yields CASSAGQGSYSPLHF.

About this clone itself: The same CDR3 arises from other DNA sequences in this sample as well. The chain joins TRBV27 to TRBJ1-1, with D perhaps TRBD1 (5 bases). Germline V lookup: CDR1 MNHEY, CDR2 SMNVEV (reference sequence). The CDR3 consists of 13 residues. Trimming took 3 bases from V and 1 from J, leaving 6 bases between them. As DNA, the CDR3 is TGTGCCAGCAGTTTGGGGCAGAACACTGAAGCTTTCTTT. This sequence encodes CASSLGQNTEAFF.

V gene TRBV6-5 combines with J gene TRBJ2-7, with 7 bases that match TRBD1. This CDR3 is built from 14 residues. Germline trimming cut 6 bases from V and 4 bases from J; bases unmatched to any gene: 9. Germline-derived CDR1 and CDR2 are MNHEY and SVGAGI. The CDR3 reads CASRSTGSRYEQYF. CDR3 nucleotide sequence: TGTGCCAGCAGATCGACAGGGTCGAGGTACGAGCAGTACTTC.

The chain carries TRBV28 and TRBJ1-6, with 9 bases that match TRBD1. The CDR3 totals 15 residues. Germline CDR1 and CDR2: MDHEN and SYDVKM. Unmatched junction bases numbered 7, after V lost 6 bases and J lost 7 bases. As DNA, the CDR3 is TGTGCCAGCAGGACCACCGGGACAGGGAATTCACCCCTCCACTTT. Translating gives CASRTTGTGNSPLHF. Full variable domain (remainder filled in from reference TRBV28 and TRBJ1-6): DVKVTQSSRYLVKRTGEKVFLECVQDMDHENMFWYRQDPGLGLRLIYFSYDVKMKEKGDIPEGYSVSREKKERFSLILESASTNQTSMYLCASRTTGTGNSPLHFGNGTRLTVT.

The chain recombines TRBV28 with TRBJ2-7; the match to TRBD2 covers 13 bases. Germline CDR1 MDHEN, CDR2 SYDVKM. This CDR3 is built from 17 residues. The V segment lost 5 bases and the J segment 6 bases; nucleotides outside the gene matches: 13. This chain's CDR3 is CASSAGTSGTHFLEQYF. The CDR3 DNA is TGTGCCAGCAGTGCTGGGACTAGCGGGACGCATTTCCTCGAGCAGTACTTC.

The chain combines TRBV7-7 with TRBJ2-1, with D possibly TRBD2 on 7 matching bases. This CDR3 contains 13 residues. V lost 3 bases and J lost 6, with 9 bases in between. CDR1 SSHAT and CDR2 FNYEAQ come from the germline V gene (reference sequence). CDR3 coding DNA: TGTGCCAGCAGCTTCGGGGGGCCCAATGAGCAGTTCTTC. As protein: CASSFGGPNEQFF.

The rearrangement links TRBV5-1 to TRBJ1-4; TRBD1 matches 7 bases. Germline V lookup: CDR1 SGHRS, CDR2 YFSETQ. There are 15 residues in the CDR3. V lost 4 bases, J lost 2 bases, and 5 bases stayed unmatched. CDR3 region: CASSSTGATNEKLFF. DNA of the CDR3: TGCGCCAGCAGCAGTACAGGGGCCACTAATGAAAAACTGTTTTTT.

This chain links TRBV5-4 with TRBJ2-1; 9 bases match TRBD2. In germline, CDR1 is SGHNT, CDR2 YYREEE (reference sequence). The length of the CDR3 is 15 residues. Losses at the gene ends were 2 bases for V and 7 bases for J; bases not matched to a gene: 7. CDR3 sequence (DNA): TGTGCCAGCAGCTTTCATATAGCGGGGGAGAATGAGCAGTTCTTC. As protein: CASSFHIAGENEQFF.

This clone was detected once. The rearrangement uses TRBV10-3 and TRBJ1-2; D gene unclear. The germline V gene encodes CDR1 ENHRY and CDR2 SYGVKD. The CDR3 runs to 14 residues. Trimming pared 3 bases from V and 2 bases from J, leaving 10 bases between. CDR3 DNA sequence: TGTGCCATCAGTGATAAGACAAAAAACTATGGCTACACCTTC. It encodes CAISDKTKNYGYTF.

The chain recombines TRBV11-2 with TRBJ1-1; D ambiguous. This CDR3 has 15 amino acids. The V gene's germline CDR1 is SGHAT and CDR2 FQNNGV. V lost 4 bases, J lost 3 bases, and 15 bases lay in between. The CDR3: CASSSSNAGYTEAFF. DNA of the CDR3: TGTGCCAGCAGCTCTAGTAATGCGGGCTACACTGAAGCTTTCTTT.

The chain carries TRBV10-2 and TRBJ1-5; TRBD1 is a possible D gene (5 bases). The CDR3 sequence is 14 residues long. CDR1 is WSHSY, CDR2 SAAADI, per germline. V gave up 1 base and J gave up 5 bases, with 9 bases separating them. CDR3 sequence reads: CASSEYTGDQPQHF. The CDR3, as DNA: TGCGCCAGCAGTGAGTACACAGGAGATCAGCCCCAGCATTTT.

The chain combines TRBV30 with TRBJ2-1; 11 nucleotides agree with TRBD2. There are 17 residues in the CDR3. V was pared by 2 bases and J by 8 bases, with 14 bases of the junction left unmatched. Germline V gene lookup returns CDR1 GTSNPN and CDR2 SVGIG (reference sequence). The CDR3: CAWSLGLAGHRTDEQFF. In DNA, the CDR3 is TGTGCCTGGAGTCTAGGACTAGCGGGCCACCGTACGGATGAGCAGTTCTTC.

The chain links TRBV10-1 to TRBJ2-5, with TRBD1 as a possible D gene (6 bases). This CDR3 spans 13 amino acids. Germline values: CDR1 WNHNN, CDR2 SYGVQD (reference sequence). The V and J ends lost 4 bases and 5 bases respectively, with 11 bases between them. The CDR3 spells CASSVGADETQYF. In DNA form, the CDR3 reads TGCGCCAGCAGTGTGGGGGCAGACGAGACCCAGTACTTC.

The chain employs TRBV28 and TRBJ1-2, with D perhaps TRBD1 (5 bases). V was clipped by 3 bases and J by 8 bases, with 13 bases between them. The germline gives CDR1 MDHEN, CDR2 SYDVKM. The length of the CDR3 is 13 residues. CDR3 nucleotides: TGTGCCAGCAGTTTTCAACTGACAGAGGGCTACACCTTC. Translating it yields CASSFQLTEGYTF.